These 32 T cell receptor beta chains originate from one sample sequenced in a study of graft-versus-host responses after intestinal transplantation. Profiled with immunoSEQ multiplex PCR; TCRdb holds only in-frame clones, not every one. The sample comprises over 55,000 clones, about 90% of which are singletons, and approximately 1.3% rests with the top ten. No antigen has been assigned to these receptors. Sequences were derived from unstimulated CD8+ T cells sorted from spleen or lymph node cells, sampled before intestinal transplant. These receptors were collected from a human donor who received an intestinal transplant.

Only a few counts were recorded for this clone. This chain links TRBV10-2 with TRBJ2-2; TRBD1 matches 7 bases. Germline CDR1 reads WSHSY; CDR2 reads SAAADI. V lost 10 bases and J lost 5; bases outside the gene matches: 10. This CDR3 is built from 14 residues. CDR3 in DNA: TGCGCCACCACCCAGGGGGTACTTACCGGGGAGCTGTTTTTT. Amino acid sequence: CATTQGVLTGELFF.

The CDR3 region has the DNA TGTGCCAGCAGTTTATTTCCTAGCCTCCAACTCTACACAGATACGCAGTATTTT. It translates to CASSLFPSLQLYTDTQYF. This sequence joins TRBV27 and TRBJ2-3; a weak D match, TRBD2 (5 bases). This CDR3 is 18 amino acids long. CDR1 and CDR2 from the germline V gene are MNHEY and SMNVEV (reference sequence). The V end lost 1 base, the J end lost 2 bases, and 19 bases lay between the germline ends.

V and J are TRBV7-9 and TRBJ2-5, with 10 positions matching TRBD2. The CDR3 is 15 amino acids. In germline, CDR1 is SEHNR, CDR2 FQNEAQ (reference sequence). Trimming at V came to 4 bases and at J to 3 bases, leaving 5 bases not matched to a gene. The CDR3 DNA is TGTGCCAGCAGCTCACCGCTAGCGGGGGAAGAGACCCAGTACTTC. It is translated as CASSSPLAGEETQYF. Together with reference TRBV7-9 and TRBJ2-5, the CDR3 gives the full variable domain: DTGVSQNPRHKITKRGQNVTFRCDPISEHNRLYWYRQTLGQGPEFLTYFQNEAQLEKSRLLSDRFSAERPKGSFSTLEIQRTEQGDSAMYLCASSSPLAGEETQYFGPGTRLLVL.

The chain is built from TRBV14 and TRBJ2-1, with 10 bases matching TRBD2. Germline lookup yields CDR1 SGHDN and CDR2 FVKESK. V lost 1 base and J lost 0; bases outside the gene matches: 6. The CDR3 runs to 18 residues. The CDR3 region has the DNA TGTGCCAGCAGCCAAGTGGGCACTAGCGGGGCCTCCTACAATGAGCAGTTCTTC. It translates to CASSQVGTSGASYNEQFF.

A remark on this clone: The sample has other DNA sequences that encode this CDR3 too. The chain is built from TRBV29-1 and TRBJ2-7; the match to TRBD2 covers 8 bases. The CDR3 length is 13 residues. Trimming removed 6 bases from V and 0 bases from J; junction bases left unmatched: 4. Germline lookup yields CDR1 SQVTM and CDR2 ANQGSEA. The CDR3 protein is CSVGGGSSYEQYF. CDR3 sequence (DNA): TGCAGCGTCGGGGGGGGAAGCTCCTACGAGCAGTACTTC.

V is TRBV11-2 and J is TRBJ1-2; D gene uncertain. Trimming removed 1 base at V and 4 bases at J, with 7 bases between. There are 13 residues in the CDR3. CDR1 and CDR2 from the germline V gene are SGHAT and FQNNGV. The CDR3 DNA sequence: TGTGCCAGCAGCTTAGGACTTTCCTATGGCTACACCTTC. It is translated as CASSLGLSYGYTF. Supplemented by reference TRBV11-2 and TRBJ1-2, the full variable domain reads EAGVAQSPRYKIIEKRQSVAFWCNPISGHATLYWYQQILGQGPKLLIQFQNNGVVDDSQLPKDRFSAERLKGVDSTLKIQPAKLEDSAVYLCASSLGLSYGYTFGSGTRLTVV.

The chain recombines TRBV27 with TRBJ2-5, with D perhaps TRBD1 (7 bases). The CDR3 is 11 residues long. Trimming stripped 8 bases from V and 7 bases from J, with 11 bases between. Germline CDR1 reads MNHEY; CDR2 reads SMNVEV (reference sequence). DNA for the CDR3: TGTGCCAGCCAGCAGGGGGGGACCCAGTACTTC. Its translation is CASQQGGTQYF.

The chain couples TRBV10-1 to TRBJ1-1, with 10 bases lining up with TRBD1. The CDR3 extends over 15 amino acids. V was pared by 0 bases and J by 5 bases, with 3 bases of the junction left unmatched. Germline loops: CDR1 WNHNN, CDR2 SYGVQD (reference sequence). The CDR3 loop is CASSESDRGLTEAFF. The CDR3 region has the DNA TGCGCCAGCAGTGAGTCGGACAGGGGGTTGACTGAAGCTTTCTTT.

This clone was recorded only once. This chain connects TRBV5-1 to TRBJ1-2, with D uncertain. The CDR3 has 14 residues. Germline values: CDR1 SGHRS, CDR2 YFSETQ. V was trimmed by 1 base and J by 7 bases, leaving 14 bases between them. Written as DNA, the CDR3 is TGCGCCAGCAGCTTGTCAAGCGATCGAGGTGGCTACACCTTC. This translates into CASSLSSDRGGYTF.

V usage is TRBV11-1 and J usage is TRBJ2-5, with 9 bases aligning to TRBD1. The CDR3 contains 14 residues. Germline CDR1 and CDR2: SGHAT and FQDESV (reference sequence). V was clipped by 5 bases and J by 3 bases; unmatched bases: 4. The CDR3 DNA is TGTGCCAGCAGCCCCAGGGACAGGGAAGAGACCCAGTACTTC. It is translated as CASSPRDREETQYF.

This clone has a single count. CDR3 DNA sequence: TGCGCCAGCAGCCACACAGGGTCCTACAATGAGCAGTTCTTC. Protein product: CASSHTGSYNEQFF. J is TRBJ2-1 and V is TRBV4-1; a weak D match, TRBD1 (6 bases). This CDR3 region has 14 residues. V was cut by 3 bases and J by 1 base, with 7 bases left in between. The germline gives CDR1 MGHRA, CDR2 YSYEKL.

The chain combines TRBV28 with TRBJ1-1; tentatively, D is TRBD1 (5 bases). This CDR3 is 12 amino acids long. V dropped 10 bases and J dropped 0 bases, with 9 bases sitting between them. The germline gives CDR1 MDHEN, CDR2 SYDVKM. CDR3 region: CATDRLNTEAFF. DNA for the CDR3: TGTGCCACCGACAGACTGAACACTGAAGCTTTCTTT. Full variable domain (outside the CDR3, taken from reference TRBV28 and TRBJ1-1): DVKVTQSSRYLVKRTGEKVFLECVQDMDHENMFWYRQDPGLGLRLIYFSYDVKMKEKGDIPEGYSVSREKKERFSLILESASTNQTSMYLCATDRLNTEAFFGQGTRLTVV.

This chain connects TRBV7-6 to TRBJ2-7, with D unresolved. The CDR3 contains 13 residues. Looked up from germline, CDR1 is SGHVS and CDR2 is FNYEAQ. Trimming removed 3 bases at V and 1 base at J, with 7 bases between. Here the CDR3 DNA reads TGTGCCAGCAGCTTTTCAGGATCCTACGAGCAGTACTTC. It encodes CASSFSGSYEQYF.

This chain links TRBV2 with TRBJ2-7, with D possibly matching TRBD1 (6 bases). The CDR3 extends over 13 amino acids. V lost 8 bases and J lost 5, with 16 bases in between. Germline CDR1 and CDR2: SNHLY and FYNNEI. The CDR3 region has the DNA TGTGCCAGCCGGCCGCGGCAGGGGAACGAGCAGTACTTC. The encoded protein is CASRPRQGNEQYF. Full variable domain (rest looked up from reference TRBV2 and TRBJ2-7): EPEVTQTPSHQVTQMGQEVILRCVPISNHLYFYWYRQILGQKVEFLVSFYNNEISEKSEIFDDQFSVERPDGSNFTLKIRSTKLEDSAMYFCASRPRQGNEQYFGPGTRLTVT.

V and J are TRBV29-1 and TRBJ1-1, with D maybe TRBD1 (6 bases). Germline V gives CDR1 SQVTM, CDR2 ANQGSEA. V lost 6 bases to trimming and J lost 5 bases, with 16 bases between them. The length of the CDR3 is 13 residues. CDR3 in DNA: TGCAGCGTCGGGGAGGGGGGCTGGACTGAAGCTTTCTTT. The encoded protein is CSVGEGGWTEAFF.

This clone was found a few times. The V and J genes are TRBV5-1 and TRBJ1-1; perhaps TRBD1 as D (6 bases). The germline gives CDR1 SGHRS, CDR2 YFSETQ. Trimming removed 5 bases at V and 0 bases at J, with 11 bases between. CDR3 size: 14 residues. CDR3 residues: CASSQGNMNTEAFF. The CDR3 coding sequence is TGCGCCAGCAGTCAGGGGAACATGAACACTGAAGCTTTCTTT.

This chain links TRBV27 with TRBJ1-2; a possible D gene is TRBD1 (6 bases). Trimming took 2 bases from V and 2 from J, leaving 12 bases between them. CDR1 is MNHEY, CDR2 SMNVEV, per germline (reference sequence). CDR3 size: 15 residues. DNA for the CDR3: TGTGCCAGCAGTTTAGGGGGCCTAGGGAACTATGGCTACACCTTC. As protein: CASSLGGLGNYGYTF.

This clone appeared once. Other DNA variants within this sample encode the same CDR3. This chain links TRBV4-2 with TRBJ1-1; D is undetermined. The CDR3 is 13 amino acids. V lost 0 bases to trimming and J lost 6 bases, with 8 bases between them. Germline V gene data show CDR1 as LGHNA and CDR2 as YNFKEQ. The chain's CDR3 is CASSQDPLSEAFF. The CDR3 DNA follows: TGTGCCAGCAGCCAAGATCCCCTATCTGAAGCTTTCTTT.

The chain carries TRBV7-9 and TRBJ2-1; 7 nucleotides agree with TRBD1. The CDR3 sequence is 14 residues long. The trim removed 1 base at V and 4 bases at J, leaving 1 base unmatched. Germline V gene sequence: CDR1 SEHNR, CDR2 FQNEAQ (reference sequence). The CDR3 DNA reads TGTGCCAGCAGCTTAGTGGGACAGTACAATGAGCAGTTCTTC. This codes for CASSLVGQYNEQFF.

This chain joins TRBV5-4 and TRBJ2-2, with 9 bases aligning to TRBD1. There are 15 residues in the CDR3. Germline V CDR1 and CDR2: SGHNT, YYREEE (reference sequence). Trimming removed 4 bases from V and 6 bases from J; junction bases left unmatched: 7. The CDR3, as DNA: TGTGCCAGCAGCCCGGACAGGGGTTGGGCCGGGGAGCTGTTTTTT. It translates to CASSPDRGWAGELFF.

This clone came up once. This rearrangement joins TRBV11-3 to TRBJ2-7; D might be TRBD2 (7 bases). In germline, CDR1 is SGHNT, CDR2 YENEEA. V lost 1 base and J 1 base, leaving 11 bases between the germline ends. The CDR3 spans 15 residues. The CDR3 coding sequence is TGTGCCAGCAGCTTAGGCGGGGGCCCATCCTACGAGCAGTACTTC. Its protein is CASSLGGGPSYEQYF.

The CDR3 protein is CASSTPEGGEKLFF. The CDR3, as DNA: TGTGCCAGCAGCACCCCCGAAGGGGGAGAAAAACTGTTTTTT. The chain recombines TRBV2 with TRBJ1-4; a weak D match, TRBD1 (6 bases). This CDR3 is 14 amino acids long. Germline CDR1 and CDR2: SNHLY and FYNNEI. Trimming cost V 6 bases and J 8 bases, with 16 bases left between them.

This clone showed up just a few times. The V gene is TRBV6-1, the J gene TRBJ1-4; D perhaps matches TRBD1 (6 bases). Trimming shortened V by 10 bases and J by 8 bases, and 17 bases separated the two germline ends. Germline CDR1 and CDR2: MNHNS and SASEGT. This CDR3 contains 13 residues. Written as DNA, the CDR3 is TGTGCCACTGAGGACAGACGCTTCGAAAAACTGTTTTTT. The encoded protein is CATEDRRFEKLFF.

V is TRBV2 and J is TRBJ2-7; 11 bases agree with TRBD2. The V segment lost 6 bases and the J segment 3 bases; nucleotides outside the gene matches: 1. Germline lookup yields CDR1 SNHLY and CDR2 FYNNEI. This CDR3 has 13 residues. The CDR3 DNA sequence: TGTGCCAGCAGAGGACTAGCGGGCTACGAGCAGTACTTC. Translating it yields CASRGLAGYEQYF.

The V call is TRBV29-1, the J call TRBJ1-1, with D perhaps TRBD1 (6 bases). Trimming took 2 bases from V and 0 from J, leaving 13 bases between them. Per germline, CDR1 SQVTM and CDR2 ANQGSEA. There are 15 residues in the CDR3. The CDR3, as DNA: TGCAGCGTTGAACAGACAGGATTCATGAACACTGAAGCTTTCTTT. As protein: CSVEQTGFMNTEAFF.

The chain carries TRBV29-1 and TRBJ2-7, with 10 bases that match TRBD1. Germline V gene data show CDR1 as SQVTM and CDR2 as ANQGSEA. V was pared by 3 bases and J by 7 bases, with 12 bases of the junction left unmatched. This CDR3 is built from 15 residues. CDR3 loop: CSVDLGDRGRGEQYF. The CDR3, as DNA: TGCAGCGTTGATCTTGGGGACAGGGGCCGGGGGGAGCAGTACTTC.

The chain combines TRBV7-2 with TRBJ2-5, with TRBD1 matching 8 bases. CDR1 is SGHTA and CDR2 is FQGNSA in the germline V gene. The V segment lost 3 bases and the J segment 5 bases; nucleotides outside the gene matches: 8. The CDR3 covers 15 residues. The CDR3 sequence is CASSFRDRRGETQYF. In nucleotides, the CDR3 is TGTGCCAGCAGCTTCCGGGACAGGAGAGGGGAGACCCAGTACTTC. Supplemented by reference TRBV7-2 and TRBJ2-5, the full variable domain reads GAGVSQSPSNKVTEKGKDVELRCDPISGHTALYWYRQSLGQGLEFLIYFQGNSAPDKSGLPSDRFSAERTGGSVSTLTIQRTQQEDSAVYLCASSFRDRRGETQYFGPGTRLLVL.

The chain uses TRBV4-1 and TRBJ2-1; 9 nucleotides align to TRBD2. The ends lost 8 bases at V and 1 base at J; junction bases unmatched: 3. CDR1 MGHRA and CDR2 YSYEKL come from the germline V gene. The CDR3 loop spans 14 amino acids. The CDR3, as DNA: TGCGCCAGCGGCAGCGGGGGGTCCTACAATGAGCAGTTCTTC. Residues: CASGSGGSYNEQFF.

The gene calls are TRBV7-3 and TRBJ1-1; 8 nucleotides align to TRBD1. The CDR3 is 13 amino acids. Trimming removed 5 bases from V and 11 bases from J; junction bases left unmatched: 10. The germline CDR1 and CDR2 sequences are SGHTA and FQGTGA. CDR3 nucleotides: TGTGCCAGCAGCCCCGACAGGGGTACAGGGGCTTTCTTT. Translated, it gives CASSPDRGTGAFF.

The V call is TRBV6-5, the J call TRBJ1-5; D not resolved. Trimming cost V 8 bases and J 0 bases, with 8 bases left between them. The CDR3 contains 13 residues. Germline values: CDR1 MNHEY, CDR2 SVGAGI. The CDR3 region is CASRQASNQPQHF. As DNA, the CDR3 is TGTGCCAGCCGGCAGGCTAGCAATCAGCCCCAGCATTTT.

The J gene is TRBJ2-2, the V gene TRBV6-1; 10 bases align to TRBD1. Per germline, CDR1 MNHNS and CDR2 SASEGT. The CDR3 covers 18 residues. V gave up 2 bases and J gave up 3 bases; unmatched junction bases: 9. The CDR3 DNA reads as TGTGCCAGCAGTGAATCCCCGGGACAGGGGCTCTACACCGGGGAGCTGTTTTTT. The encoded protein is CASSESPGQGLYTGELFF.

The chain links TRBV7-9 to TRBJ2-7, with D perhaps matching TRBD1 (6 bases). Germline-derived CDR1 and CDR2 are SEHNR and FQNEAQ (reference sequence). Between the trimmed V and J ends, which lost 11 bases and 2 bases, there was a span of 22 bases. The CDR3 runs 15 residues. Written as DNA, the CDR3 is TGTGCCGGAACAGATACAGGGCCCTCCACCTACGAGCAGTACTTC. Amino acid sequence: CAGTDTGPSTYEQYF.